This T cell receptor (beta chain) comes out of a study of T cells in Graves' hyperthyroidism and ophthalmopathy. Across the study: At initial diagnosis, before any treatment had begun, peripheral blood was obtained.

Authors of the study amplified TCR beta CDR3 regions from RNA transcripts. The HTBI primer set was used in a first-round RT-PCR of the TCR CDR3. TCRdb reprocessed the multiplex PCR reads via MiXCR and lists one record per CDR3 protein. The profile covers roughly 420,000 distinct CDR3 sequences, with approximately 15% appearing a single time and around 5.3% taken by the ten largest. The CDR3 runs to 13 residues. V shed 0 bases and J shed 3 bases, with 5 bases lying between them. Germline V gene data show CDR1 as MNHEY and CDR2 as SVGAGI. This clonotype was seen repeatedly, ten times or more. The V and J genes are TRBV6-5 and TRBJ1-1; D is ambiguous. The TCR originated in a woman between 18 and 29 years old with Graves' hyperthyroidism. The sequenced sample was blood. CDR3 DNA sequence: TGTGCCAGCAGTTACTCGCCGGACACTGAAGCTTTCTTT. Protein sequence: CASSYSPDTEAFF.